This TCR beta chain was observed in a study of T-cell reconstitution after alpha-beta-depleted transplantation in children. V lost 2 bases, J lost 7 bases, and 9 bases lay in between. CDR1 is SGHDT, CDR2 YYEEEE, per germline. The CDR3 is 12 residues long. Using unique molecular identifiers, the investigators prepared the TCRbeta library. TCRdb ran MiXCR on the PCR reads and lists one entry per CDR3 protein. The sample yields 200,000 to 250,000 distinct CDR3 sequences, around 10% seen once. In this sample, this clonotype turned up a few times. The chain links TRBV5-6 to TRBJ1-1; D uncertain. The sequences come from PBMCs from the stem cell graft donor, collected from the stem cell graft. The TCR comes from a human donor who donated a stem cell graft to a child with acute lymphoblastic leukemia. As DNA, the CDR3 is TGTGCCAGCAGCTTACCTAACGGTGAAGCTTTCTTT. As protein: CASSLPNGEAFF. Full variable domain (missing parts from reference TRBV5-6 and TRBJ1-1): DAGVTQSPTHLIKTRGQQVTLRCSPKSGHDTVSWYQQALGQGPQFIFQYYEEEERQRGNFPDRFSGHQFPNYSSELNVNALLLGDSALYLCASSLPNGEAFFGQGTRLTVV.